One T cell receptor (beta chain) is described in this entry. The data were produced by immunoSEQ multiplex PCR, yet TCRdb's version contains in-frame clones alone and is incomplete. The repertoire holds around 15,000 clones, with more than 85% as singletons. The data originate from a study of T cell changes during pregnancy in multiple sclerosis. The J segment lost 1 base and the V segment lost 0 bases, leaving 6 bases of the junction unmatched. From germline, CDR1 is SGHVS and CDR2 FNYEAQ. This CDR3 is 16 amino acids long. V and J are TRBV7-6 and TRBJ2-7, with 7 nucleotides matching TRBD1. This receptor was obtained from a female donor in good health, enrolled as a control in a pregnancy study. This material consisted of peripheral blood, taken in the second trimester of pregnancy. CDR3 bases: TGTGCCAGCAGCTTAGCGCAGAGACAGGGATCCTACGAGCAGTACTTC. Amino acids: CASSLAQRQGSYEQYF. Supplemented by reference TRBV7-6 and TRBJ2-7, the full variable domain reads GAGVSQSPRYKVTKRGQDVALRCDPISGHVSLYWYRQALGQGPEFLTYFNYEAQQDKSGLPNDRFSAERPEGSISTLTIQRTEQRDSAMYRCASSLAQRQGSYEQYFGPGTRLTVT.